This T cell receptor beta chain was retrieved from a study of T cell changes during pregnancy in multiple sclerosis. This clone was observed once. The data were produced by immunoSEQ multiplex PCR, yet TCRdb's version contains in-frame clones alone and is incomplete. The table has tens of thousands of clones, roughly 89% seen once. V was clipped by 5 bases and J by 3 bases; unmatched bases: 12. This CDR3 spans 16 amino acids. CDR1 is SEHNR, CDR2 FQNEAQ, per germline (reference sequence). The material sequenced was peripheral blood, taken after pregnancy. V is TRBV7-9 and J is TRBJ1-2; the match to TRBD1 covers 7 bases. The sequence was obtained from a female donor in good health, enrolled as a control in a pregnancy study. The CDR3 nucleotides read TGTGCCAGCAGCGAAAGACAGGGTTCGGGATACTATGGCTACACCTTC. Translation gives CASSERQGSGYYGYTF.